This TCR beta chain came from a study of blood T cell repertoires in COVID-19. About the research overall: COVID-19 samples from acute and convalescent phases originated in the United States, Italy and Spain. Sources were T cells, B-cell-depleted T cells, or PBMCs; the material itself was cDNA or gDNA.

Original methodology: Amplification from reference gene primers served as the basis for estimated nucleated cell counts. Sequencing was performed with immunoSEQ multiplex PCR; in TCRdb, only in-frame clones are kept and a portion is missing. V and J calls and clone size are copied from that table; D and trimming were computed from the DNA. There are approximately 110,000 clones in the sample; roughly 80% occur only once, and roughly 1.5% lies in the top ten. In germline, CDR1 is LGHNA, CDR2 YNFKEQ. Trimming at V came to 1 base and at J to 5 bases, leaving 6 bases not matched to a gene. The CDR3 totals 15 residues.

V is TRBV4-2 and J is TRBJ2-3, with TRBD1 matching 7 bases. The source is a man over 45 with acute or convalescent COVID-19. Input material: peripheral blood. In DNA form, the CDR3 reads TGTGCCAGCAGCCAAGGTGCAGGGGGTAAAGATACGCAGTATTTT. It is translated as CASSQGAGGKDTQYF.